This TCR beta chain derives from a study of a mutant IDH1 vaccine in newly diagnosed glioma. As for the study in general: Vaccines were first given 4-6 weeks after radiotherapy alone, or with temozolomide cycles. Every participant had undergone radiotherapy, temozolomide, or both before, and most underwent both.

TCRdb keeps only in-frame clones here, not all; method: immunoSEQ multiplex PCR. The profile shows 25,000 to 35,000 clones, around 90% of them singletons. This CDR3 contains 14 residues. CDR1 MNHEY and CDR2 SMNVEV come from the germline V gene (reference sequence). The V and J ends lost 4 bases and 5 bases respectively, with 11 bases between them. A remark on this clone: Its antigen is unknown.

The time point is: week 11, during vaccination. In every dose of vaccine, 300 ug of mutant IDH1 20-mer peptide was given alongside topical imiquimod. New astrocytomas of WHO grade 3 or 4 that were IDH1-mutant and ATRX-lost were found in the donors. The chain combines TRBV27 with TRBJ2-2, with a possible D match to TRBD2 (5 bases). The origin of this receptor is a man aged 18 to 30 with glioma. The material sequenced was PBMCs, taken from a glioma patient whose treatment included an IDH1 peptide vaccine. The CDR3 loop reads CASSWNRGTGELFF. The CDR3 coding sequence is TGTGCCAGCAGTTGGAACCGGGGAACCGGGGAGCTGTTTTTT.